The 20 T cell receptor beta chains listed next were all sequenced from one sample in a study of T-cell memory formation after mild COVID-19. TCRdb used MiXCR to reprocess the 5' RACE reads, holding one entry per CDR3 protein. The repertoire includes fewer than 550,000 distinct CDR3 sequences, around 20% of them detected once, and roughly 8.4% sits in the top ten. Source material: PBMCs or a T cell subset sorted from them (not recorded which). These receptors came from an adult woman who had mild COVID-19 (a few samples of this study predate the infection). Cell type and time point are not known.

This clonotype was seen a handful of times. V is TRBV18 and J is TRBJ2-7; no clear D gene. With 2 bases removed from V and 2 bases from J, the gap between germline ends came to 7 bases. This CDR3 spans 13 amino acids. Per the germline V gene, CDR1 is KGHSH and CDR2 is LQKENI. The CDR3 sequence: CASSPSYAYEQYF. CDR3 DNA sequence: TGTGCCAGCTCACCAAGCTACGCCTACGAGCAGTACTTC.

This clonotype was seen a handful of times. The chain has TRBV19 and TRBJ1-1; 8 nucleotides align to TRBD1. The length of the CDR3 is 14 residues. Germline assignment: CDR1 LNHDA and CDR2 SQIVND (reference sequence). Unmatched junction bases numbered 6, after V lost 5 bases and J lost 4 bases. The CDR3 nucleotides are TGTGCCAGTAGTTCTACAGGGGGGTTCACTGAAGCTTTCTTT. It yields the protein CASSSTGGFTEAFF.

This clonotype has a handful of counts. The chain links TRBV12-3 or TRBV12-4 to TRBJ1-1; the match to TRBD1 covers 7 bases. The CDR3 runs 15 residues. The J segment lost 0 bases and the V segment lost 5 bases, leaving 6 bases of the junction unmatched. The CDR3 is CASSRPGQLNTEAFF. Written as DNA, the CDR3 is TGTGCCAGCAGTAGACCGGGACAGCTGAACACTGAAGCTTTCTTT.

As DNA, the CDR3 is TGTGCCGGACGCAAGGAGACAGGCTTGACCCAGTACTTC. Amino acids: CAGRKETGLTQYF. This chain connects TRBV6-4 to TRBJ2-5, with D possibly being TRBD1 (6 bases). Per the germline V gene, CDR1 is MRHNA and CDR2 is SNTAGT. Trimming cost V 11 bases and J 7 bases, with 20 bases left between them. The CDR3 is made up of 13 amino acids.

This clonotype has just a few counts. The V gene is TRBV2, the J gene TRBJ2-7; 7 bases agree with TRBD1. The length of the CDR3 is 14 residues. The junction had 2 bases not matched to a gene; V was cut back by 2 bases and J by 1 base. Germline V lookup: CDR1 SNHLY, CDR2 FYNNEI. The CDR3 sequence: CASSEQGQSYEQYF. In DNA, the CDR3 is TGTGCCAGCAGTGAACAGGGACAGTCCTACGAGCAGTACTTC.

In its sample, this clonotype was seen a few times. The V gene is TRBV7-2, the J gene TRBJ1-2; D uncertain. V lost 6 bases and J 5 bases, leaving 13 bases between the germline ends. This CDR3 has 13 amino acids. CDR1 SGHTA and CDR2 FQGNSA come from the germline V gene. This CDR3 reads CASREGREYGYTF. CDR3 bases: TGTGCCAGCAGAGAAGGACGGGAGTATGGCTACACCTTC. Full variable domain (outside the CDR3, taken from reference TRBV7-2 and TRBJ1-2): GAGVSQSPSNKVTEKGKDVELRCDPISGHTALYWYRQSLGQGLEFLIYFQGNSAPDKSGLPSDRFSAERTGGSVSTLTIQRTQQEDSAVYLCASREGREYGYTFGSGTRLTVV.

This clonotype was seen more than once but under ten times. V usage is TRBV5-1 and J usage is TRBJ2-1; 10 bases agree with TRBD2. Germline lookup yields CDR1 SGHRS and CDR2 YFSETQ. V gave up 4 bases and J gave up 2 bases; unmatched junction bases: 3. The CDR3 spans 15 residues. This CDR3 is CASSPSGSTYNEQFF. The CDR3 DNA reads as TGCGCCAGCAGCCCTAGCGGGAGCACCTACAATGAGCAGTTCTTC.

The table lists this clonotype with many counts. The V call is TRBV12-5, the J call TRBJ1-5; D call uncertain. Trimming left V 11 bases short and J 11 bases short, with 13 bases between. Germline values: CDR1 LGHNT, CDR2 FRNRAP. The CDR3 loop spans 10 amino acids. The CDR3 DNA reads TGTGCTCCAGCGGGGTGGACCCAGCATTTT. Translation: CAPAGWTQHF.

V is TRBV3-1 and J is TRBJ2-1; D gene uncertain. The CDR3 extends over 12 amino acids. The V end lost 4 bases, the J end lost 9 bases, and 10 bases lay between the germline ends. The germline V gene encodes CDR1 LGHDT and CDR2 YNNKEL (reference sequence). The CDR3 reads CASSPQRTEQFF. The CDR3 DNA reads as TGTGCCAGCAGCCCCCAACGGACTGAGCAGTTCTTC.

This clonotype has only a few counts. This chain uses TRBV24-1 with TRBJ1-5, with D perhaps TRBD1 (5 bases). Germline V gives CDR1 KGHDR, CDR2 SFDVKD. The CDR3 length is 13 residues. V was clipped by 5 bases and J by 4 bases, with 8 bases between them. The CDR3 DNA reads TGTGCCACCAGTGGGACACCAAATCAGCCCCAGCATTTT. Translated, it gives CATSGTPNQPQHF.

This clonotype was counted only a few times. This chain connects TRBV20-1 to TRBJ2-6; no reliable D call. Germline V gene lookup returns CDR1 DFQATT and CDR2 SNEGSKA (reference sequence). CDR3 length equals 13 residues. V was trimmed by 0 bases and J by 1 base, leaving 1 base between them. The chain's CDR3 is CSARESGANVLTF. The CDR3 bases are TGCAGTGCTAGAGAATCTGGGGCCAACGTCCTGACTTTC.

This clonotype has a handful of counts. The chain recombines TRBV18 with TRBJ2-7, with a possible D match to TRBD2 (5 bases). The CDR3 has 15 residues. The ends were cut back, 0 bases at V and 1 base at J, with 10 bases in the middle. Germline loops: CDR1 KGHSH, CDR2 LQKENI. The CDR3 sequence: CASSPPQRNSYEQYF. CDR3 coding DNA: TGTGCCAGCTCACCACCGCAGCGGAATTCCTACGAGCAGTACTTC.

This clonotype occurred a few times. The CDR3 bases are TGTGCCAGCAGCTTGACTATCCGTACAGATACGCAGTATTTT. As protein: CASSLTIRTDTQYF. The chain joins TRBV7-9 to TRBJ2-3; possibly TRBD2 for D (5 bases). Germline loops: CDR1 SEHNR, CDR2 FQNEAQ (reference sequence). CDR3 length: 14 residues. The V end lost 3 bases, the J end lost 3 bases, and 10 bases lay between the germline ends.

CDR3 in DNA: TGCGCCAGCAGCTTATCCAGGACAGGGTCGGACGAGCAGTACTTC. Its protein product is CASSLSRTGSDEQYF. J is TRBJ2-7 and V is TRBV5-1, with TRBD1 identical over 8 bases. J lost 5 bases, V lost 2 bases, and 9 bases had no gene match. Germline CDR1 SGHRS, CDR2 YFSETQ. This CDR3 comprises 15 residues.

Only a few counts were recorded for this clonotype. This rearrangement joins TRBV20-1 to TRBJ1-5, with 7 bases matching TRBD1. This CDR3 is built from 14 residues. The junction had 4 bases not matched to a gene; V was cut back by 3 bases and J by 2 bases. Germline assignment: CDR1 DFQATT and CDR2 SNEGSKA (reference sequence). CDR3 sequence reads: CSARVGTGNQPQHF. The CDR3 nucleotides are TGCAGTGCTAGGGTGGGGACAGGCAATCAGCCCCAGCATTTT.

This clonotype came up a few times. V and J are TRBV5-1 and TRBJ2-3; D might be TRBD1 or TRBD2, each matching 5 bases. Trimming took off 5 bases at V and 2 bases at J, with 12 bases between the two ends. CDR3 size: 14 residues. Germline CDR1 SGHRS, CDR2 YFSETQ. CDR3 loop: CASRRDANTDTQYF. The CDR3 nucleotides are TGCGCCAGCAGAAGGGACGCGAACACAGATACGCAGTATTTT.

The genes are TRBV2 and TRBJ2-1; no definite D call. V lost 2 bases and J 9 bases, leaving 5 bases between the germline ends. Germline CDR1 and CDR2: SNHLY and FYNNEI. CDR3 length: 11 amino acids. CDR3 residues: CASSERSEQFF. For the CDR3, the DNA is TGTGCCAGCAGTGAAAGGAGTGAGCAGTTCTTC.

This clonotype has just a few counts. This sequence joins TRBV11-2 and TRBJ1-1, with D hard to call. V was shortened by 5 bases and J by 4 bases, with 17 bases between the two germline ends. Germline V gene data show CDR1 as SGHAT and CDR2 as FQNNGV. The CDR3 length is 15 residues. The CDR3 is CASSPGLRVGTEAFF. The CDR3 DNA sequence: TGTGCCAGCAGCCCAGGACTGAGAGTCGGCACTGAAGCTTTCTTT.

The chain has TRBV3-1 and TRBJ1-6; D is uncertain. The CDR3 is 15 residues long. Trimming removed 2 bases from V and 7 bases from J, with 12 bases in between. CDR1 LGHDT and CDR2 YNNKEL come from the germline V gene (reference sequence). CDR3 bases: TGTGCCAGCAGCCAAATTCCTGGTGGGAATTCACCCCTCCACTTT. As protein: CASSQIPGGNSPLHF. The full variable domain, in which reference TRBV3-1 and TRBJ1-6 provide the parts outside the CDR3, is DTAVSQTPKYLVTQMGNDKSIKCEQNLGHDTMYWYKQDSKKFLKIMFSYNNKELIINETVPNRFSPKSPDKAHLNLHINSLELGDSAVYFCASSQIPGGNSPLHFGNGTRLTVT.

The chain recombines TRBV20-1 with TRBJ2-2; TRBD1 agrees at 12 bases. The germline V gene encodes CDR1 DFQATT and CDR2 SNEGSKA (reference sequence). The CDR3 is 19 amino acids. Trimming removed 3 bases from V and 3 bases from J; junction bases left unmatched: 14. The CDR3 region has the DNA TGCAGTGCTAGGGGGGCCCCGGGACAGGGGGCTTTGGACACCGGGGAGCTGTTTTTT. This sequence encodes CSARGAPGQGALDTGELFF.